These 12 T cell receptor beta chains came from one sample sequenced in a study of blood T cell repertoires in COVID-19. Measured with immunoSEQ multiplex PCR; TCRdb has only the in-frame clones, and not every one. The sample holds some 120,000 clones, more than 60% seen once. Material: peripheral blood. The receptors were sampled from a woman in her 70s with acute or convalescent COVID-19.

This clone was seen only once. J is TRBJ2-3 and V is TRBV27, with 11 bases fitting TRBD1. Germline V CDR1 and CDR2: MNHEY, SMNVEV (reference sequence). Losses at the gene ends were 6 bases for V and 5 bases for J; bases not matched to a gene: 10. This CDR3 is built from 16 residues. The CDR3 nucleotides read TGTGCCAGCAGGACCCGAGGGGGACAGGGGGTAGATACGCAGTATTTT. Translated, it gives CASRTRGGQGVDTQYF.

The chain couples TRBV2 to TRBJ1-3, with D perhaps matching TRBD1 (6 bases). The CDR3 runs 14 residues. Per the germline V gene, CDR1 is SNHLY and CDR2 is FYNNEI. Trimming removed 3 bases from V and 4 bases from J, with 10 bases in between. In DNA, the CDR3 is TGTGCCAGCAGTGACAGGGGCTCAGGAAACACCATATATTTT. Its translation is CASSDRGSGNTIYF.

This sequence joins TRBV11-2 and TRBJ2-2; 12 nucleotides agree with TRBD1. This CDR3 contains 19 residues. Trimming at V came to 7 bases and at J to 0 bases, leaving 12 bases not matched to a gene. From germline, CDR1 is SGHAT and CDR2 FQNNGV. CDR3 bases: TGTGCCAGCACCACCCTCCGGGACAGGGGGCCTGCGAACACCGGGGAGCTGTTTTTT. Amino acids: CASTTLRDRGPANTGELFF.

The V call is TRBV28, the J call TRBJ2-2; TRBD2 aligns across 11 bases. The CDR3 totals 18 residues. Germline CDR1 MDHEN, CDR2 SYDVKM. J was trimmed by 1 base and V by 4 bases; bases with no gene match: 8. DNA for the CDR3: TGTGCCAGCAGTTCCCCGGGACTAGCGGATAAGAACACCGGGGAGCTGTTTTTT. Protein product: CASSSPGLADKNTGELFF.

The rearrangement links TRBV12-3 or TRBV12-4 to TRBJ2-5, with D maybe TRBD2 (5 bases). V dropped 4 bases and J dropped 5 bases, with 11 bases sitting between them. CDR3 length: 13 amino acids. The CDR3 nucleotides are TGTGCCAGCAGTTATGGGAGTGTGGAGACCCAGTACTTC. Encoded protein: CASSYGSVETQYF.

The rearrangement joins TRBV2 to TRBJ1-6; 8 bases fit TRBD1. CDR3 length equals 16 residues. After removal of 6 bases from V and 10 bases from J, the junction contained 14 bases not matched to a gene. Germline V lookup: CDR1 SNHLY, CDR2 FYNNEI. The CDR3 reads CASRKDRDAWGSPLHF. The CDR3 DNA reads as TGTGCCAGCAGAAAGGACAGGGACGCTTGGGGCTCACCCCTCCACTTT.

For the CDR3, the DNA is TGTGCCAGCAGTGACAGGGAAGGGTATGGCTACACCTTC. It specifies CASSDREGYGYTF. This chain joins TRBV2 and TRBJ1-2, with D tentatively TRBD1 (5 bases). V was pared by 3 bases and J by 5 bases, with 10 bases between. Germline assignment: CDR1 SNHLY and CDR2 FYNNEI. The CDR3 totals 13 residues. Full variable domain (outside the CDR3, taken from reference TRBV2 and TRBJ1-2): EPEVTQTPSHQVTQMGQEVILRCVPISNHLYFYWYRQILGQKVEFLVSFYNNEISEKSEIFDDQFSVERPDGSNFTLKIRSTKLEDSAMYFCASSDREGYGYTFGSGTRLTVV.

J is TRBJ2-1 and V is TRBV6-6; 14 bases match TRBD2. Germline V CDR1 and CDR2: MNHNY, SVGAGI (reference sequence). V trimming: 6 bases; J trimming: 8 bases; junction bases outside the gene matches: 6. This CDR3 region has 15 residues. CDR3 DNA: TGTGCCAGCAGACCGGGACTAGCGGGAGTTTATGAGCAGTTCTTC. Translation: CASRPGLAGVYEQFF.

The CDR3, as DNA: TGTGCCAGCAGTTACCGGGGGGGGCCTAATGAAAAACTGTTTTTT. Translating it yields CASSYRGGPNEKLFF. V is TRBV6-5 and J is TRBJ1-4, with a possible D match to TRBD1 (6 bases). Germline CDR1 reads MNHEY; CDR2 reads SVGAGI. The CDR3 runs to 15 residues. Deletions cut 2 bases from V and 3 bases from J, with 10 bases between.

This clone was counted a few times. This chain links TRBV29-1 with TRBJ1-1; D remains unclear. This CDR3 is built from 14 residues. V was trimmed by 3 bases and J by 0 bases, leaving 11 bases between them. Germline V gene lookup returns CDR1 SQVTM and CDR2 ANQGSEA. DNA of the CDR3: TGCAGCGTTGATAGGTCGGGGATGAACACTGAAGCTTTCTTT. This sequence encodes CSVDRSGMNTEAFF. The full variable domain, in which reference TRBV29-1 and TRBJ1-1 provide the parts outside the CDR3, is SAVISQKPSRDICQRGTSLTIQCQVDSQVTMMFWYRQQPGQSLTLIATANQGSEATYESGFVIDKFPISRPNLTFSTLTVSNMSPEDSSIYLCSVDRSGMNTEAFFGQGTRLTVV.

This chain uses TRBV13 with TRBJ1-1; D is perhaps TRBD1 (5 bases). V lost 0 bases, J lost 1 base, and 9 bases lay in between. The germline gives CDR1 PRHDT, CDR2 FYEKMQ (reference sequence). The CDR3 sequence is 15 residues long. This chain's CDR3 is CASSLGTRENTEAFF. The CDR3 DNA reads as TGTGCCAGCAGCTTAGGCACCAGGGAGAACACTGAAGCTTTCTTT. Full variable domain (remainder filled in from reference TRBV13 and TRBJ1-1): AAGVIQSPRHLIKEKRETATLKCYPIPRHDTVYWYQQGPGQDPQFLISFYEKMQSDKGSIPDRFSAQQFSDYHSELNMSSLELGDSALYFCASSLGTRENTEAFFGQGTRLTVV.

This clone was counted a single time. The rearrangement links TRBV9 to TRBJ1-1, with D maybe TRBD1 (5 bases). The germline V and J ends were trimmed by 8 bases and 0 bases, with 11 bases remaining between them. There are 13 residues in the CDR3. Germline V gene lookup returns CDR1 SGDLS and CDR2 YYNGEE. The chain's CDR3 is CASATDMNTEAFF. CDR3 nucleotide sequence: TGTGCCAGTGCGACAGACATGAACACTGAAGCTTTCTTT.